Presented here are 4 T cell receptor beta chains from one specimen sequenced in a study of CD8 T cells in ankylosing spondylitis. TCRdb analysed the 5' RACE reads with MiXCR anew, one entry per CDR3 protein. The repertoire consists of about 220,000 distinct CDR3 sequences, with approximately 24% occurring once and the leading ten covering 6.6%. Sequenced input: blood, either unsorted or a sorted T cell fraction (not recorded which). The receptor source for this set is a male donor with ankylosing spondylitis or in good health (not recorded which).

This clonotype was observed a handful of times. V usage is TRBV20-1 and J usage is TRBJ1-6, with D perhaps matching TRBD1 (6 bases). The germline gives CDR1 DFQATT, CDR2 SNEGSKA (reference sequence). The CDR3 is made up of 14 amino acids. V lost 6 bases, J lost 5 bases, and 14 bases lay in between. The CDR3 loop reads CSAEQGLNNSPLHF. The CDR3 DNA follows: TGCAGTGCAGAACAGGGACTGAATAATTCACCCCTCCACTTT.

Many counts were recorded for this clonotype. The chain recombines TRBV7-2 with TRBJ2-7; TRBD2 matches 11 bases. Germline V lookup: CDR1 SGHTA, CDR2 FQGNSA. The CDR3 extends over 15 amino acids. Trimming at V came to 4 bases and at J to 3 bases, leaving 5 bases not matched to a gene. CDR3 coding DNA: TGTGCCAGCAGCTGGGGGACTAGCGGAAACTACGAGCAGTACTTC. Encoded protein: CASSWGTSGNYEQYF. The full variable domain, completed using reference TRBV7-2 and TRBJ2-7, is GAGVSQSPSNKVTEKGKDVELRCDPISGHTALYWYRQSLGQGLEFLIYFQGNSAPDKSGLPSDRFSAERTGGSVSTLTIQRTQQEDSAVYLCASSWGTSGNYEQYFGPGTRLTVT.

In this sample, this clonotype turned up a few times. The rearrangement links TRBV20-1 to TRBJ1-4, with 8 positions matching TRBD1. CDR1 DFQATT and CDR2 SNEGSKA come from the germline V gene (reference sequence). The CDR3 runs to 14 residues. V gave up 5 bases and J gave up 7 bases; unmatched junction bases: 9. The CDR3 reads CSAFDRGRGEKLFF. The CDR3 DNA follows: TGCAGTGCTTTTGACAGGGGTCGGGGTGAAAAACTGTTTTTT.

The chain couples TRBV7-3 to TRBJ2-2, with TRBD2 as a possible D gene (5 bases). With 3 bases removed from V and 6 bases from J, the gap between germline ends came to 14 bases. This CDR3 is 15 amino acids long. Germline lookup yields CDR1 SGHTA and CDR2 FQGTGA. DNA for the CDR3: TGTGCCAGCAGCTTTGGGGAGCCCCCGGCCGGGGAGCTGTTTTTT. Translation gives CASSFGEPPAGELFF.